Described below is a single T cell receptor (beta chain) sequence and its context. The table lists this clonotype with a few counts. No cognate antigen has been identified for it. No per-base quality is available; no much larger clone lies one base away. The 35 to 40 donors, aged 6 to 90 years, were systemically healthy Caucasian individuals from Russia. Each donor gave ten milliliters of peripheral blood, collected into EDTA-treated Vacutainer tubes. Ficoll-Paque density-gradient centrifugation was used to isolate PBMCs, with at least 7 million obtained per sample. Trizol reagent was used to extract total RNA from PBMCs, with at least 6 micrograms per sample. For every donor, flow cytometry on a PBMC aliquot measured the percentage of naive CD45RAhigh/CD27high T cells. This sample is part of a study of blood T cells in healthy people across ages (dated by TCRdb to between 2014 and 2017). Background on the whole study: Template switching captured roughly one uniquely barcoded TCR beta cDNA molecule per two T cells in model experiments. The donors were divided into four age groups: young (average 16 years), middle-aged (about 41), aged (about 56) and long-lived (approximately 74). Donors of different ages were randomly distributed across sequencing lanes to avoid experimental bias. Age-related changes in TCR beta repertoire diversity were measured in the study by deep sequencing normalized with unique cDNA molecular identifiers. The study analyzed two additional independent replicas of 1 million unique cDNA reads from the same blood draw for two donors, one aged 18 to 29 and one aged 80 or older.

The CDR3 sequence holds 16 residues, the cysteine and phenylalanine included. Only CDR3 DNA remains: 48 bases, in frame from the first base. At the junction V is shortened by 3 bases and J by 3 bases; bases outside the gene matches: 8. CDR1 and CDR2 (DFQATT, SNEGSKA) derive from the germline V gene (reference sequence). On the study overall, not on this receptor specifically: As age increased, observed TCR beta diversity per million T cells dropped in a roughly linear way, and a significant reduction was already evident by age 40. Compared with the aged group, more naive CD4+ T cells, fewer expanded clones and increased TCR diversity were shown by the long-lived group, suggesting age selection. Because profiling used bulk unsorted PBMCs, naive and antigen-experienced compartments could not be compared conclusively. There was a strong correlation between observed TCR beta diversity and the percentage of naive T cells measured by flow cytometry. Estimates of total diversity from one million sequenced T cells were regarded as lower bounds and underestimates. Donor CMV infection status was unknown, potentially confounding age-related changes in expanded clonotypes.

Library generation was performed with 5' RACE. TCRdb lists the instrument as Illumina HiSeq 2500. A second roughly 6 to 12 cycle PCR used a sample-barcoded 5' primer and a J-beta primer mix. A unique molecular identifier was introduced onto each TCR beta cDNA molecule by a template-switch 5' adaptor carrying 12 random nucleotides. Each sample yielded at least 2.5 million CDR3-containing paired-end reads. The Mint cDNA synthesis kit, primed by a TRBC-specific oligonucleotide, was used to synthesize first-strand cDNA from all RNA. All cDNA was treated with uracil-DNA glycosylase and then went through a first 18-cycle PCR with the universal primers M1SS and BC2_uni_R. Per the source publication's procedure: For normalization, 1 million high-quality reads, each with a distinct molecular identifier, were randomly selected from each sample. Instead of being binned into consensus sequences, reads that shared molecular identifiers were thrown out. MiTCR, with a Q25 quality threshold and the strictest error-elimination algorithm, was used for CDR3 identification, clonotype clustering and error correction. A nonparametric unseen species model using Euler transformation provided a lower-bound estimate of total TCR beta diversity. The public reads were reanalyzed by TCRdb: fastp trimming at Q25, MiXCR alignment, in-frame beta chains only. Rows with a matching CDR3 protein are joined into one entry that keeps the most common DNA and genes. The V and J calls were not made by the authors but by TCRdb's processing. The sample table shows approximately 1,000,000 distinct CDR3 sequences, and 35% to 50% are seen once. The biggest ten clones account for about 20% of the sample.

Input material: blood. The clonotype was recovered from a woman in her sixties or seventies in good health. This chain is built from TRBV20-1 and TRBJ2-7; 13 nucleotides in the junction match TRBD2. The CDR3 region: CSASPIRTSGSYEQYF. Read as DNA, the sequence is TGCAGTGCTAGCCCGATTAGGACTAGCGGGAGCTACGAGCAGTACTTC.